Below, one T cell receptor (beta chain) is given with its context. Mouse gene names apply. The read stops 1 residue short of the end of the CDR3; the missing end is completed from the germline J gene. The sample comes from a study of tissue T cells after allogeneic stem cell transplantation. Time point described: mouse harvest day 7 after allogeneic transplant. Each mouse received 10^7 T-cell-depleted marrow cells plus 10^6 splenic CD5+ T cells by tail vein. The CDR3 totals 13 residues. J was trimmed by 5 bases and V by 6 bases; bases with no gene match: 4. The germline V gene has CDR1 LGHNA and CDR2 YNLKQL (reference sequence). Generated by immunoSEQ multiplex PCR, the TCRdb table keeps only in-frame clones and is missing some. This sample yields some 3,700 clones, of which under 65% are seen a single time; about 5.7% belongs to the top ten.

This TCR was recovered from a female BALB/c mouse given C57BL/6 T cells with graft-versus-host disease after an allogeneic hematopoietic cell transplant. Source material: gut tissue. The chain couples TRBV5 to TRBJ2-5, with 8 bases fitting TRBD2. The CDR3 reads CASSQTGADTQYF. The sequenced part of the CDR3 DNA is TGTGCCAGCAGTCAGACTGGGGCAGACACCCAGTAC.